This T cell receptor (beta chain) was found in a study of Ad26.COV2.S vaccination and SARS-CoV-2 variants. Study-wide points: Breadth, reportedly substantial, characterized the spike-specific CD8+ and CD4+ T cell responses after vaccination. Vaccine and placebo groups showed comparable non-spike TCR breadth.

The treatment denotes: 19 received Ad26.COV2.S at low or high dose, single or two shots; five or six received placebo; per-sample allocation not given. Sampling was performed 63 days after the first vaccine or placebo injection. The junction had 11 bases not matched to a gene; V was cut back by 10 bases and J by 5 bases. CDR3 size: 14 residues. The V gene's germline CDR1 is MNHEY and CDR2 SVGAGI. A remark on this clone: Its antigen is still unknown.

TCRdb keeps only in-frame clones here, not all; method: immunoSEQ multiplex PCR. Of about 680,000 clones in the sample, around 89% were seen once. The sample in question was peripheral blood, obtained in a trial of Ad26.COV2.S vaccine versus placebo. The receptor was isolated from a person between 18 and 60 years old who received the Ad26.COV2.S COVID-19 vaccine or a placebo. This rearrangement joins TRBV6-5 to TRBJ2-1, with 7 bases lining up with TRBD1. The chain's CDR3 is CATNTGAADNEQFF. CDR3 bases: TGTGCCACTAACACAGGGGCGGCCGACAATGAGCAGTTCTTC.